The present TCR beta chain was sequenced within a study of T cell repertoires in cytomegalovirus infection. Study summary: Public TCR beta signatures were indicative of both CMV infection and a matching HLA type. General study findings and limits: Of the TCR beta families, the public ones yielded a cumulative frequency that identified carriers of CMV plus the relevant HLA. The ex vivo response was dominated by HLA-C-restricted CMV-specific TCR beta clonotypes.

This clonotype has more than one count but fewer than ten. Its cognate antigen is unknown. The CDR3 has 13 residues. V shed 7 bases and J 7 bases; nucleotides not matched to a gene: 8. The germline V gene encodes CDR1 SQVTM and CDR2 ANQGSEA. TCRdb recomputed calls from the reads with MiXCR, one row per CDR3 protein. The sample records approximately 250,000 distinct CDR3 sequences, over 20% being singletons. This chain connects TRBV29-1 to TRBJ2-1; 9 bases are a match to TRBD2. Source material: CD8+ T cells from PBMCs. The receptor comes from a human donor in good health (CMV status not recorded). Some clones in this sample may be carry-over from other donors' samples. The CDR3: CSAEGGGANEQFF. CDR3 coding DNA: TGCAGCGCCGAGGGCGGGGGGGCAAATGAGCAGTTCTTC.